This T cell receptor (beta chain) came from a study of blood T cell repertoires in COVID-19. Study as a whole: Sources were T cells, B-cell-depleted T cells, or PBMCs; the material itself was cDNA or gDNA.

Germline CDR1 reads SGHVS; CDR2 reads FNYEAQ. This CDR3 spans 15 amino acids. Trimming shortened V by 2 bases and J by 1 base, and 10 bases separated the two germline ends. Methods used by the authors: Estimation of nucleated cell counts was performed using reference gene primer amplification. Method: immunoSEQ multiplex PCR; TCRdb's copy keeps in-frame clones and lacks some. V, J and clone size reflect that table, while D and trimming were determined from the DNA. The repertoire has a few hundred thousand clones, 80% to 95% of them found once; the top ten carry approximately 2.6%. V usage is TRBV7-6 and J usage is TRBJ2-3; D is uncertain. The source is a person between 18 and 30 years old with COVID-19, enrolled during active disease. Sequencing used peripheral blood. This chain's CDR3 is CASSLTPDGTDTQYF. The CDR3, as DNA: TGTGCCAGCAGCTTAACCCCAGATGGCACAGATACGCAGTATTTT.